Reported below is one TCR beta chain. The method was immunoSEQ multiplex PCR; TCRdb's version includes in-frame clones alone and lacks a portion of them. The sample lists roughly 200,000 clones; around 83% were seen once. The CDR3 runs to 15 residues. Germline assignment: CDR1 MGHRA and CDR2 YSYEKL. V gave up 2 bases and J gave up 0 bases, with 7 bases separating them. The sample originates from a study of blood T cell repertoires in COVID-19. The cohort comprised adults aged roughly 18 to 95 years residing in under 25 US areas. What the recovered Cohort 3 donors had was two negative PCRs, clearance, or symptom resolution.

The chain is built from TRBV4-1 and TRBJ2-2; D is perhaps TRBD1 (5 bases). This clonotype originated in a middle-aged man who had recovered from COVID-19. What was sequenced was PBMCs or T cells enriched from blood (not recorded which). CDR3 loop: CASSQMTANTGELFF. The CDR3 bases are TGCGCCAGCAGCCAAATGACAGCGAACACCGGGGAGCTGTTTTTT.